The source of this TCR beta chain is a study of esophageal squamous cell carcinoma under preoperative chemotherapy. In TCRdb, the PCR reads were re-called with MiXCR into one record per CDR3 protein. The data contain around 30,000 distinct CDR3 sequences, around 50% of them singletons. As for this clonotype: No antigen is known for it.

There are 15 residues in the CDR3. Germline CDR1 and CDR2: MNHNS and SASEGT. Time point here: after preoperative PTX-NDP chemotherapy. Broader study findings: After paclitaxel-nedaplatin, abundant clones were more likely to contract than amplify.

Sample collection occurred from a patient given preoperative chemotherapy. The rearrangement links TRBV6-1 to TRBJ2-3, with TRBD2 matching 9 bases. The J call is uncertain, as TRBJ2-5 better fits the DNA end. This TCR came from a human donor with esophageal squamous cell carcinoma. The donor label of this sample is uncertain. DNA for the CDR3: TGTGCCAGCAGTGAAGACGCGGGAGGGCCAGAGACCCAGTACTTC. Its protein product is CASSEDAGGPETQYF.